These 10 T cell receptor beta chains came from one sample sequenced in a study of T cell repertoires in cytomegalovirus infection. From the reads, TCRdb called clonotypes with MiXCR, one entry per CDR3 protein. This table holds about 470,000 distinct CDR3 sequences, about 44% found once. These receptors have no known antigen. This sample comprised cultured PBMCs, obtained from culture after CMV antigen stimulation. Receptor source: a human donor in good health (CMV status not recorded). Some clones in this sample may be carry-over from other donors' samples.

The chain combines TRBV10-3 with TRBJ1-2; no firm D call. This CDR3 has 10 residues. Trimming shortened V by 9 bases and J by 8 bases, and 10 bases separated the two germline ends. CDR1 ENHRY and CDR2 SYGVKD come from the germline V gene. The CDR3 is CAIWEGGYTF. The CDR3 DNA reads TGTGCCATTTGGGAGGGCGGCTACACCTTC.

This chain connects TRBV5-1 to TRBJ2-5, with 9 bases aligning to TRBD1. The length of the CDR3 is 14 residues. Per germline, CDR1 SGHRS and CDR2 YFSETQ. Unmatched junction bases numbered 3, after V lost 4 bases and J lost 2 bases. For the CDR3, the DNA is TGCGCCAGCAGCGGAGGGACAGGGCAAGAGACCCAGTACTTC. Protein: CASSGGTGQETQYF.

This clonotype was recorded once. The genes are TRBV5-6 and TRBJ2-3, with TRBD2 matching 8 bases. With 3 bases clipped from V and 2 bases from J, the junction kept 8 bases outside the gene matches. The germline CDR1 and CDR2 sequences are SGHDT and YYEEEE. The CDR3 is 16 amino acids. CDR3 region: CASSSGLGSVTDTQYF. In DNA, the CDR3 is TGTGCCAGCAGCTCGGGACTAGGTAGTGTCACAGATACGCAGTATTTT. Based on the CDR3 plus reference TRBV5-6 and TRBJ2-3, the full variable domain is DAGVTQSPTHLIKTRGQQVTLRCSPKSGHDTVSWYQQALGQGPQFIFQYYEEEERQRGNFPDRFSGHQFPNYSSELNVNALLLGDSALYLCASSSGLGSVTDTQYFGPGTRLTVL.

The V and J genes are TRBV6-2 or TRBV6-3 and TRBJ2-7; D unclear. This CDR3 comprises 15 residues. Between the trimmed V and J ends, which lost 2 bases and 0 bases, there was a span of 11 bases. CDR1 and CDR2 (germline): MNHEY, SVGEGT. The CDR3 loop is CASSYRTVSSYEQYF. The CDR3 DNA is TGTGCCAGCAGTTACCGGACGGTGAGCTCCTACGAGCAGTACTTC.

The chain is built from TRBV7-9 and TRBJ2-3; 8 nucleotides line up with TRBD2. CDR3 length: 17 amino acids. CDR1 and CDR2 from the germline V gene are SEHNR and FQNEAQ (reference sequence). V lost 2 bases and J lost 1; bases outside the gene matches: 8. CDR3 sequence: CASSLRGGRTRTDTQYF. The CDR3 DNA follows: TGTGCCAGCAGCTTACGGGGGGGCAGGACCCGCACAGATACGCAGTATTTT.

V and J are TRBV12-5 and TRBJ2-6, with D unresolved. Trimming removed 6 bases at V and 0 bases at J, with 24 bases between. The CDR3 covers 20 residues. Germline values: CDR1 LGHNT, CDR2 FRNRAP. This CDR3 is CASGSLSDGTPLSGANVLTF. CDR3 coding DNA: TGTGCTAGTGGCTCCCTCTCCGACGGAACGCCACTCTCTGGGGCCAACGTCCTGACTTTC.

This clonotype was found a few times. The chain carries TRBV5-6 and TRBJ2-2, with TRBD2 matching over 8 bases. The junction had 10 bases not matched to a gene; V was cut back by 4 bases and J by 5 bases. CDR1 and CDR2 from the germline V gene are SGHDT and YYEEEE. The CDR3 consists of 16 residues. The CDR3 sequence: CASSRGGTRPTGELFF. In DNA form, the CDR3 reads TGTGCCAGCAGCCGGGGCGGGACTAGGCCTACCGGGGAGCTGTTTTTT.

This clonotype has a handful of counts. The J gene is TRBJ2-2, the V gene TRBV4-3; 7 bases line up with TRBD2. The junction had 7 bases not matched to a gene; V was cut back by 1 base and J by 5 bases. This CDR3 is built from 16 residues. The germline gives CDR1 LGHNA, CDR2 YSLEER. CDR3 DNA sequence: TGCGCCAGCAGCCAAGGGGTCCTAGCGGTAACCGGGGAGCTGTTTTTT. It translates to CASSQGVLAVTGELFF.

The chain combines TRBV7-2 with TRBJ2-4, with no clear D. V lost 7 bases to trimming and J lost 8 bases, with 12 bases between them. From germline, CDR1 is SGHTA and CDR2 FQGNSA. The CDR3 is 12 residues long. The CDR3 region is CASTPRSDIQYF. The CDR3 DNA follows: TGTGCCAGCACCCCTAGGAGTGACATTCAGTACTTC. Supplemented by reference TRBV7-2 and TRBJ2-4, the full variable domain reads GAGVSQSPSNKVTEKGKDVELRCDPISGHTALYWYRQSLGQGLEFLIYFQGNSAPDKSGLPSDRFSAERTGGSVSTLTIQRTQQEDSAVYLCASTPRSDIQYFGAGTRLSVL.

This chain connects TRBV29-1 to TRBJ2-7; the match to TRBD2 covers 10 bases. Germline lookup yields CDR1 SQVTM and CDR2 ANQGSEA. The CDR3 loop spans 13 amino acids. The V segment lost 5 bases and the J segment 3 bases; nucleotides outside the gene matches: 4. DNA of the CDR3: TGCAGCGTTCTAGCGGGAGTATTCTACGAGCAGTACTTC. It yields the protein CSVLAGVFYEQYF.